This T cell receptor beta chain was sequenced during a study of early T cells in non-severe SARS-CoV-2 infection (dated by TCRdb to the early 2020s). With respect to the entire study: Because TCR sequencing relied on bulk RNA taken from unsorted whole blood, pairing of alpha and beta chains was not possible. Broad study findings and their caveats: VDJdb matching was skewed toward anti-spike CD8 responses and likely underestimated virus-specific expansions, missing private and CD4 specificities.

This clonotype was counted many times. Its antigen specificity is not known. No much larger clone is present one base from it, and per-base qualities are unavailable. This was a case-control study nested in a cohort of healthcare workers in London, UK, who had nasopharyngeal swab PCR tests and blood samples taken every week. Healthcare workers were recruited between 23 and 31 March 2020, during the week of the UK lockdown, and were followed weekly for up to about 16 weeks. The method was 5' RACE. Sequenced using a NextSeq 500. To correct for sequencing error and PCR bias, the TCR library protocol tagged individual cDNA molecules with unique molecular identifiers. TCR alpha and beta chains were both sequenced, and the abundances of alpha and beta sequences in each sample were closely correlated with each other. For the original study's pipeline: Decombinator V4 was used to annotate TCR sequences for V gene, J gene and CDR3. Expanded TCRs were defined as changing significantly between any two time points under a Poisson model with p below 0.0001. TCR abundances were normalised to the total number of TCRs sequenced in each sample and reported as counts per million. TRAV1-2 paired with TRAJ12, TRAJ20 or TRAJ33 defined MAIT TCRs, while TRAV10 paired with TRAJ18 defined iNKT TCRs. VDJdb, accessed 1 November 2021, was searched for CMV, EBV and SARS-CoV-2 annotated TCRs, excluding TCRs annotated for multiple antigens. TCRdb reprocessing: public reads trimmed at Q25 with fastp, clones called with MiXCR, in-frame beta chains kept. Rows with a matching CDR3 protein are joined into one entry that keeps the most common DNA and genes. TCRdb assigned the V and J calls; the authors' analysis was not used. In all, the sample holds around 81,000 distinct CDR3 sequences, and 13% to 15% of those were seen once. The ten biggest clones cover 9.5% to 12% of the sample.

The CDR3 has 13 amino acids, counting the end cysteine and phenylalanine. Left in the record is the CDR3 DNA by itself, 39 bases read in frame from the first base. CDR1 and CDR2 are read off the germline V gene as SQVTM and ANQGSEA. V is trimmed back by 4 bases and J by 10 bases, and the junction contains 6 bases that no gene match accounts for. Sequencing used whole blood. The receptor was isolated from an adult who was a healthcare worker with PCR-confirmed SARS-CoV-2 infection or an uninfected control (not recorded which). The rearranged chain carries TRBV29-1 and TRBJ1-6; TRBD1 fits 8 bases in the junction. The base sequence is TGCAGCGTTGGAGCAGGGGGCGGATCACCCCTCCACTTT. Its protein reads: CSVGAGGGSPLHF.